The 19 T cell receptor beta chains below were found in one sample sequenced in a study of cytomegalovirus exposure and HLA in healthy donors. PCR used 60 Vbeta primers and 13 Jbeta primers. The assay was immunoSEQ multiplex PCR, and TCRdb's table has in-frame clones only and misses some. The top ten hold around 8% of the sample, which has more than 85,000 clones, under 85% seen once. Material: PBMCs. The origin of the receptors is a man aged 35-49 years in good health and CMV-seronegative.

The CDR3 coding sequence is TGCAGCGTTGAGGCGGGAGGTCACGAGCAGTACTTC. Its protein product is CSVEAGGHEQYF. The J gene is TRBJ2-7, the V gene TRBV29-1; TRBD2 aligns across 8 bases. This CDR3 region has 12 residues. CDR1 is SQVTM and CDR2 is ANQGSEA in the germline V gene. V lost 3 bases and J lost 5; bases outside the gene matches: 3.

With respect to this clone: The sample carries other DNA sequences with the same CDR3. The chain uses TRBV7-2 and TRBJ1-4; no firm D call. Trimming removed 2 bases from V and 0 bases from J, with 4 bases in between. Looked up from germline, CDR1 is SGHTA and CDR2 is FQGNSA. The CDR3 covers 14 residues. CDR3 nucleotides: TGTGCCAGCAGCTTACGTGCAACTAATGAAAAACTGTTTTTT. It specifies CASSLRATNEKLFF.

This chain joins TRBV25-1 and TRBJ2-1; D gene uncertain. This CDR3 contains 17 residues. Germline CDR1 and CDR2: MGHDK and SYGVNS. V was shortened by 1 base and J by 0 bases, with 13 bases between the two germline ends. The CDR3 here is CASSEFPGLSSYNEQFF. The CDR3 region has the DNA TGTGCCAGCAGTGAATTTCCAGGCTTGAGCTCCTACAATGAGCAGTTCTTC.

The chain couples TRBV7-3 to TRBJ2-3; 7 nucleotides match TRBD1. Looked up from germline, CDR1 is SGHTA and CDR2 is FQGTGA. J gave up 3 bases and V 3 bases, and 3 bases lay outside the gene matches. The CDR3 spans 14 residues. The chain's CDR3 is CASSLRGPTDTQYF. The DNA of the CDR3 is TGTGCCAGCAGCTTGAGGGGGCCAACAGATACGCAGTATTTT.

In DNA form, the CDR3 reads TGCGCCAGCAGCCAAGATGCTACTCCCTTGGATGAGCAGTTCTTC. Translated, it gives CASSQDATPLDEQFF. This chain connects TRBV4-1 to TRBJ2-1; D is unclear. The germline CDR1 and CDR2 sequences are MGHRA and YSYEKL. The CDR3 spans 15 residues. The ends were cut back, 0 bases at V and 8 bases at J, with 14 bases in the middle.

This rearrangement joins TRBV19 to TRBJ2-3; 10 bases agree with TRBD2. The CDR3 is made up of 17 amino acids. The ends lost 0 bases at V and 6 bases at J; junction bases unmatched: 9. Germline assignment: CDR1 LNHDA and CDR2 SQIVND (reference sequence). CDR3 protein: CASSIDPRASGGDTQYF. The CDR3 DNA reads TGTGCCAGTAGTATAGACCCTCGGGCTAGCGGGGGCGATACGCAGTATTTT.

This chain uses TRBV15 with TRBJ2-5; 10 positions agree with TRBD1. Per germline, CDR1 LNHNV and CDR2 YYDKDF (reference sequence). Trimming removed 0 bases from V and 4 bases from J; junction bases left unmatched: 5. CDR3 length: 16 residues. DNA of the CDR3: TGTGCCACCAGCAGAGAAGGGACAGGGGAGGGAGAGACCCAGTACTTC. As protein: CATSREGTGEGETQYF. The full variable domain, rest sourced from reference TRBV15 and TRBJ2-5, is DAMVIQNPRYQVTQFGKPVTLSCSQTLNHNVMYWYQQKSSQAPKLLFHYYDKDFNNEADTPDNFQSRRPNTSFCFLDIRSPGLGDTAMYLCATSREGTGEGETQYFGPGTRLLVL.

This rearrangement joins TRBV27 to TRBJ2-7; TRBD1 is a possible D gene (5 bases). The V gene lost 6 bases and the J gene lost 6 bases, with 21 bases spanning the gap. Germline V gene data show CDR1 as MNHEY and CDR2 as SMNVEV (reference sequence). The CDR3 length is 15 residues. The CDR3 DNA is TGTGCCAGCAGGTTAGGGGCGACCGCCGAGGCCGAGCAGTACTTC. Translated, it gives CASRLGATAEAEQYF.

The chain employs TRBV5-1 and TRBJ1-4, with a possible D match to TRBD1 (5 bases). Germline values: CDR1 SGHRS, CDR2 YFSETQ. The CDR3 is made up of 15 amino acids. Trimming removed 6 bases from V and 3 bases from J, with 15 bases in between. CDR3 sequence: CASNYQGSPNEKLFF. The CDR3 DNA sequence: TGCGCCAGCAACTACCAGGGTAGTCCTAATGAAAAACTGTTTTTT.

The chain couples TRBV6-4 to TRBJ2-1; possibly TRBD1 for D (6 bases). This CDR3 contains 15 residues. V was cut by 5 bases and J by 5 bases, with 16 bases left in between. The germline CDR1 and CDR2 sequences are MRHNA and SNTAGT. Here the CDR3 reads CASSLGWGPDNEQFF. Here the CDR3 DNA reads TGTGCCAGCAGTTTAGGTTGGGGGCCAGACAATGAGCAGTTCTTC.

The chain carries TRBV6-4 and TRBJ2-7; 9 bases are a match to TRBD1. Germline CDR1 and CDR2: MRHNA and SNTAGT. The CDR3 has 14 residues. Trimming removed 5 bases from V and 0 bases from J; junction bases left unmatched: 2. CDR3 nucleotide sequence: TGTGCCAGCAGTCGGACAGGGGACTCCTACGAGCAGTACTTC. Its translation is CASSRTGDSYEQYF.

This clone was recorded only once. This chain's CDR3 is CASSARRGLLDEQYF. The DNA of the CDR3 is TGTGCCAGCAGCGCCAGAAGGGGACTTTTGGACGAGCAGTACTTC. This chain links TRBV13 with TRBJ2-7; tentatively, D is TRBD2 (6 bases). The length of the CDR3 is 15 residues. Germline V lookup: CDR1 PRHDT, CDR2 FYEKMQ (reference sequence). Trimming took 5 bases from V and 5 from J, leaving 19 bases between them.

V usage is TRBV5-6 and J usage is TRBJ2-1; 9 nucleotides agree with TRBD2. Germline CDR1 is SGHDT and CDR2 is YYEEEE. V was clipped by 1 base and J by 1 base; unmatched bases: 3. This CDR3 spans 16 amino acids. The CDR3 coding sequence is TGTGCCAGCAGCTTGCTCGCGGGGGGGTCCTACAATGAGCAGTTCTTC. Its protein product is CASSLLAGGSYNEQFF.

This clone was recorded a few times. The CDR3 DNA sequence: TGTGCCAGCAAGCTAACAGGGGGCGCGGCCGGGGAGCTGTTTTTT. Its translation is CASKLTGGAAGELFF. The chain links TRBV6-4 to TRBJ2-2; 9 bases are shared with TRBD1. The junction had 9 bases not matched to a gene; V was cut back by 7 bases and J by 6 bases. The germline CDR1 and CDR2 sequences are MRHNA and SNTAGT. The CDR3 has 15 amino acids.

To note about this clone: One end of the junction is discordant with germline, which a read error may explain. The CDR3 sequence: CASSSAGTSGGGYSVF. DNA for the CDR3: TGTGCCAGCAGCTCCGCCGGGACTAGCGGGGGGGGCTACTCGGTCTTC. The rearrangement uses TRBV9 and TRBJ2-1; 16 positions agree with TRBD2. Per germline, CDR1 SGDLS and CDR2 YYNGEE. The CDR3 length is 16 residues.

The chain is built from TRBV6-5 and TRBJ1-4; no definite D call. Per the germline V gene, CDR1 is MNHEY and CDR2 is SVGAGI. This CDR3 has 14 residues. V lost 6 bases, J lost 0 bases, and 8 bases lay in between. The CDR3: CASSRGATNEKLFF. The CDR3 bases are TGTGCCAGCAGCCGCGGAGCAACTAATGAAAAACTGTTTTTT.

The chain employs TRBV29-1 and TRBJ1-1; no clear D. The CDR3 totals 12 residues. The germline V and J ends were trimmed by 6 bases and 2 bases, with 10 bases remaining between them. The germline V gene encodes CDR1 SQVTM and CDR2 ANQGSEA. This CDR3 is CSVLGDNTEAFF. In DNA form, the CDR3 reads TGCAGCGTCCTCGGGGATAACACTGAAGCTTTCTTT.

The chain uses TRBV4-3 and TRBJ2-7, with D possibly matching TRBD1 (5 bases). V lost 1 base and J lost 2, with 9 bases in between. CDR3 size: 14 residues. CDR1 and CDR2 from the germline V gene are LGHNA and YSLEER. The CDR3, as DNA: TGCGCCAGCAGCCAAGTGGGGCAGACCTACGAGCAGTACTTC. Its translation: CASSQVGQTYEQYF.

The DNA of the CDR3 is TGTGCCAGCAGTTTTCAGTCTAGCGGGGGCTCCCACTCCTACGAGCAGTACTTC. Protein: CASSFQSSGGSHSYEQYF. This sequence joins TRBV27 and TRBJ2-7; 10 bases fit TRBD2. The germline CDR1 and CDR2 sequences are MNHEY and SMNVEV (reference sequence). With 3 bases clipped from V and 0 bases from J, the junction kept 11 bases outside the gene matches. The CDR3 has 18 residues.